One and the same sample provided the 3 T cell receptor beta chains below, sequenced in a study of early T cells in non-severe SARS-CoV-2 infection (dated by TCRdb to about 2021). The protocol used for the library was 5' RACE. Reads for this sample came from a NextSeq 500. TCRdb reworked the public reads: Q25 trimming with fastp, MiXCR clone assembly, productive beta chains retained. Every CDR3 protein is listed once, alongside the most common genes and DNA of its rows. Present in this sample are 40,000 to 55,000 distinct CDR3 sequences, under 7.5% of which were seen just once. Less than 25% of the sample rests with the top ten. The sample in question was whole blood, obtained at baseline. These receptors all come from an adult who was a healthcare worker with PCR-confirmed SARS-CoV-2 infection or an uninfected control (not recorded which).

The rearrangement links TRBV18 to TRBJ2-3; D is undetermined. The V end lost 4 bases, the J end lost 1 base, and 0 bases lay between the germline ends. CDR3 length equals 11 residues. Looked up from germline, CDR1 is KGHSH and CDR2 is LQKENI. CDR3 region: CASSRTDTQYF. The CDR3 DNA reads TGTGCCAGCTCACGCACAGATACGCAGTATTTT.

This clonotype was detected many times. The genes are TRBV6-2 or TRBV6-3 and TRBJ2-2; D remains unclear. V lost 0 bases and J 7 bases, leaving 9 bases between the germline ends. The CDR3 runs to 14 residues. Germline assignment: CDR1 MNHEY and CDR2 SVGEGT. CDR3 amino acids: CASSYSSRRGELFF. For the CDR3, the DNA is TGTGCCAGCAGTTACTCGAGCAGACGCGGGGAGCTGTTTTTT.

The chain couples TRBV7-2 to TRBJ2-1; weak D call: TRBD1 (5 bases). The CDR3 length is 15 residues. Trimming cost V 5 bases and J 4 bases, with 15 bases left between them. CDR1 is SGHTA, CDR2 FQGNSA, per germline. CDR3 in amino acids: CASSHNWGAYNEQFF. The CDR3 DNA follows: TGTGCCAGCAGCCACAATTGGGGCGCTTACAATGAGCAGTTCTTC.